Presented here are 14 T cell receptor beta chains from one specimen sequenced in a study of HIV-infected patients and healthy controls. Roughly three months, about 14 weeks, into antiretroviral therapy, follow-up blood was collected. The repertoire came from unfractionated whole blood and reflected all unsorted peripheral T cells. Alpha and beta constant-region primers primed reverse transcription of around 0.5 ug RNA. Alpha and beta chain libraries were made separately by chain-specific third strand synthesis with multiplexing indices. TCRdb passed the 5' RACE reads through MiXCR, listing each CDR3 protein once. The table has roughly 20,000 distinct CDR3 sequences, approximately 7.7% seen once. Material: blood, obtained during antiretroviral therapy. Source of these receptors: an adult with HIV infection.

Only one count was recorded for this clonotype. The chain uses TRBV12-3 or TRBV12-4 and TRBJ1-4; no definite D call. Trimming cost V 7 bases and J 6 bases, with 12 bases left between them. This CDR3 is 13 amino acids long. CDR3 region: CASIMAGDEKLFF. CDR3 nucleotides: TGTGCCAGCATCATGGCCGGGGATGAAAAACTGTTTTTT.

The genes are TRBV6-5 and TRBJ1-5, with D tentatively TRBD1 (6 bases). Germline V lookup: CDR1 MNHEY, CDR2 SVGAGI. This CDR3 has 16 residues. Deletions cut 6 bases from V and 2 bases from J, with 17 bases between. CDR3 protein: CASRRNDRNGNQPQHF. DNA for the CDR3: TGTGCCAGCAGGAGAAACGACAGGAACGGCAATCAGCCCCAGCATTTT.

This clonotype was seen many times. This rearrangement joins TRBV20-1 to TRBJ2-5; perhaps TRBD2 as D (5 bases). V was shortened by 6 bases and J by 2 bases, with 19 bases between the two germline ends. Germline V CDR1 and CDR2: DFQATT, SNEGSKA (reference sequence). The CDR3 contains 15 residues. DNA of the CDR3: TGCAGTGCCGACGCCCCGGGGATCGGGCAAGAGACCCAGTACTTC. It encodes CSADAPGIGQETQYF.

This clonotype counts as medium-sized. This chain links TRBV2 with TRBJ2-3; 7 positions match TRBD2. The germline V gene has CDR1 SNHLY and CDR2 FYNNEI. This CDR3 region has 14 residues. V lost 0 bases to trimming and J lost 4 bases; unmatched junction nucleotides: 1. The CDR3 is CASSEAGGSDTQYF. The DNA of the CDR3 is TGTGCCAGCAGTGAAGCGGGGGGGTCAGATACGCAGTATTTT.

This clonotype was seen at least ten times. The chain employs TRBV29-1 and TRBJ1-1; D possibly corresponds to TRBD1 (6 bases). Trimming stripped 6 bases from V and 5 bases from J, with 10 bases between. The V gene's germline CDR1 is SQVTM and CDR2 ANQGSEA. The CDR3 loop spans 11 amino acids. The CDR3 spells CSVDSNTEAFF. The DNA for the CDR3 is TGCAGCGTGGACAGTAATACTGAAGCTTTCTTT. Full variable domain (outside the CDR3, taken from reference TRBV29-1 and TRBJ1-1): SAVISQKPSRDICQRGTSLTIQCQVDSQVTMMFWYRQQPGQSLTLIATANQGSEATYESGFVIDKFPISRPNLTFSTLTVSNMSPEDSSIYLCSVDSNTEAFFGQGTRLTVV.

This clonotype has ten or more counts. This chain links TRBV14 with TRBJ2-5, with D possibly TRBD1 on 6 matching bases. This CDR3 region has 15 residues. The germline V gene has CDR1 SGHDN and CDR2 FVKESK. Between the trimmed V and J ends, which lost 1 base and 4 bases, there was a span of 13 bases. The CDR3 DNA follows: TGTGCCAGCAGCCAAGTAACAGGGTGGCGAGAGACCCAGTACTTC. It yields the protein CASSQVTGWRETQYF.

In nucleotides, the CDR3 is TGTGCCACCAGTGTAACCAGGGGGCTAACAGATACGCAGTATTTT. As protein: CATSVTRGLTDTQYF. The chain is built from TRBV24-1 and TRBJ2-3, with TRBD1 matching 8 bases. CDR1 and CDR2 from the germline V gene are KGHDR and SFDVKD. After removal of 5 bases from V and 3 bases from J, the junction contained 6 bases not matched to a gene. The CDR3 loop spans 15 amino acids.

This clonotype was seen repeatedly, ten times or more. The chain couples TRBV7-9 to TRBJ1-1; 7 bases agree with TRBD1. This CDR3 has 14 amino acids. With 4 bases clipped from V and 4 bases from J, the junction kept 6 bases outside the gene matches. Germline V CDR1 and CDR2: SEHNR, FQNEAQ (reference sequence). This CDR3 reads CASSSTGPGTEAFF. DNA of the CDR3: TGTGCCAGCAGCTCGACAGGGCCGGGCACTGAAGCTTTCTTT.

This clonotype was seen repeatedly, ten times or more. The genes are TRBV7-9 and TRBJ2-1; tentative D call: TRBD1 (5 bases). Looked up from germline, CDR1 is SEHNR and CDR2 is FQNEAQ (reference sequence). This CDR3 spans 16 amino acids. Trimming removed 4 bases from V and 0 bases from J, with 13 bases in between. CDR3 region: CASSSGQPGSYNEQFF. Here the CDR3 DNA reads TGTGCCAGCAGCTCTGGACAACCCGGCTCCTACAATGAGCAGTTCTTC.

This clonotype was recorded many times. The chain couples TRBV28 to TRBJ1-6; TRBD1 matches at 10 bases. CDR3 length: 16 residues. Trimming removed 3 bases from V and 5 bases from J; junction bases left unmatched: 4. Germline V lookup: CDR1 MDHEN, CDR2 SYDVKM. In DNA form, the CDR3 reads TGTGCCAGCAGTTTCAGAGGACAGGGGGATAATTCACCCCTCCACTTT. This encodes CASSFRGQGDNSPLHF.

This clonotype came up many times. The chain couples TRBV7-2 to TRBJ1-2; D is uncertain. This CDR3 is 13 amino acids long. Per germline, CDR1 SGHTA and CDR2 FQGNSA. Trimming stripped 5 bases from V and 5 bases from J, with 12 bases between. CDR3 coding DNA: TGTGCCAGCAGCCGCGGACTGCAGTATGGCTACACCTTC. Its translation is CASSRGLQYGYTF.

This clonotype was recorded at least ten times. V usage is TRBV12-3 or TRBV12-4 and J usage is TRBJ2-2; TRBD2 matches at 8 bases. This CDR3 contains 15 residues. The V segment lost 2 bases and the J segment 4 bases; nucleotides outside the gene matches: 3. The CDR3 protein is CASSLSGGPTGELFF. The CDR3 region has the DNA TGTGCCAGCAGTTTATCGGGAGGGCCCACCGGGGAGCTGTTTTTT.

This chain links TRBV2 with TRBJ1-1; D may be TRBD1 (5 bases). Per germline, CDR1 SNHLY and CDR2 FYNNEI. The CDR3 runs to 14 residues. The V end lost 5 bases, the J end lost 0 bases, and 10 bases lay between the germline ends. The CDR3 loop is CASSRDFLNTEAFF. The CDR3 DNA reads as TGTGCCAGCAGTAGGGACTTCTTGAACACTGAAGCTTTCTTT.

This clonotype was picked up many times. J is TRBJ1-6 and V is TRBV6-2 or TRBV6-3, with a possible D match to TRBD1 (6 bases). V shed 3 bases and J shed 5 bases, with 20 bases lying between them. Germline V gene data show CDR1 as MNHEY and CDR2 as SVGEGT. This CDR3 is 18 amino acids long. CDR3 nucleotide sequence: TGTGCCAGCAGTTATGAACAAAGCGGGGGCGCGAATAATTCACCCCTCCACTTT. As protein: CASSYEQSGGANNSPLHF.